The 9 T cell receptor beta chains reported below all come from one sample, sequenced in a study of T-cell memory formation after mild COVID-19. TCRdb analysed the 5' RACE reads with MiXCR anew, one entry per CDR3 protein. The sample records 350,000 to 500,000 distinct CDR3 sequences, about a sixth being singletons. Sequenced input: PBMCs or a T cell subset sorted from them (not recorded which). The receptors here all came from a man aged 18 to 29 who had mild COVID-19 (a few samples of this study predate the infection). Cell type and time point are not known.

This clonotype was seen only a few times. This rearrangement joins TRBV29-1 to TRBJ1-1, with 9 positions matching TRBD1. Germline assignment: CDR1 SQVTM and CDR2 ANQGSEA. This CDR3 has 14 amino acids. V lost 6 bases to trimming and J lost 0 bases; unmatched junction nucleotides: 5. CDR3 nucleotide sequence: TGCAGCGTGATTGGGACAGGGATGAACACTGAAGCTTTCTTT. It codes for CSVIGTGMNTEAFF.

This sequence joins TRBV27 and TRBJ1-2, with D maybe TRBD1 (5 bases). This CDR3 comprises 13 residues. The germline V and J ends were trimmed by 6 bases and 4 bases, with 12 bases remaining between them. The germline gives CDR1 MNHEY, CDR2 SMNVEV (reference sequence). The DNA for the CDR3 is TGTGCCAGCAGGGCGACAGCCTCCTATGGCTACACCTTC. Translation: CASRATASYGYTF.

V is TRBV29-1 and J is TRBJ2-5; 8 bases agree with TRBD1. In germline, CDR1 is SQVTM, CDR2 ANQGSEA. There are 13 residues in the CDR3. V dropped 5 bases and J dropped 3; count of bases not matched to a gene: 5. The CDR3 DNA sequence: TGCAGCGTTAATGACAGGGGTGAAGAGACCCAGTACTTC. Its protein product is CSVNDRGEETQYF.

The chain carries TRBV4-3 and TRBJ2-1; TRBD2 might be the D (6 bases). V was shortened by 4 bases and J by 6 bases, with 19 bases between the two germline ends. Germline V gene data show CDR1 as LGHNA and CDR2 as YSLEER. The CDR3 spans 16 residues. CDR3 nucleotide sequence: TGCGCCAGCAGCCCCGGATGGGGCCAGGGAGGCAATGAGCAGTTCTTC. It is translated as CASSPGWGQGGNEQFF.

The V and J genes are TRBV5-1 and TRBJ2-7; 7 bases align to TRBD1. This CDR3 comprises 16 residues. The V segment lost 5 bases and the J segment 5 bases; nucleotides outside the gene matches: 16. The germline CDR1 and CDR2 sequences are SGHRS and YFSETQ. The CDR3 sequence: CASRPQTGKNRNEQYF. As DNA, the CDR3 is TGCGCCAGCAGACCGCAGACAGGGAAGAATAGGAACGAGCAGTACTTC.

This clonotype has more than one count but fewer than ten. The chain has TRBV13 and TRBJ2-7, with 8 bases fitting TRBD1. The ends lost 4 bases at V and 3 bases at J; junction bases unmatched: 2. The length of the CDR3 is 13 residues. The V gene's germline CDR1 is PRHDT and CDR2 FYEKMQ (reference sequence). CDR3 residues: CASSWTGNYEQYF. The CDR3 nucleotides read TGTGCCAGCAGCTGGACAGGGAACTACGAGCAGTACTTC.

CDR3: CASSPPGTGNNSPLHF. CDR3 DNA: TGTGCCAGCAGCCCTCCCGGGACAGGGAATAATTCACCCCTCCACTTT. The chain combines TRBV7-2 with TRBJ1-6, with 9 bases fitting TRBD1. The V segment lost 5 bases and the J segment 5 bases; nucleotides outside the gene matches: 7. CDR3 length: 16 residues. CDR1 and CDR2 (germline): SGHTA, FQGNSA.

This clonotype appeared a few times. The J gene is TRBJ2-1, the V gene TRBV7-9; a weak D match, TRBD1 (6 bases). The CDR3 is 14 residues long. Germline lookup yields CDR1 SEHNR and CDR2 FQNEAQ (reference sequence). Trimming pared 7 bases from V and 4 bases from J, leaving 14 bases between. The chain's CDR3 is CASTTGKIYNEQFF. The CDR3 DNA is TGTGCCAGCACCACAGGGAAAATTTACAATGAGCAGTTCTTC. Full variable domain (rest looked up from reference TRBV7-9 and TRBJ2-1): DTGVSQNPRHKITKRGQNVTFRCDPISEHNRLYWYRQTLGQGPEFLTYFQNEAQLEKSRLLSDRFSAERPKGSFSTLEIQRTEQGDSAMYLCASTTGKIYNEQFFGPGTRLTVL.

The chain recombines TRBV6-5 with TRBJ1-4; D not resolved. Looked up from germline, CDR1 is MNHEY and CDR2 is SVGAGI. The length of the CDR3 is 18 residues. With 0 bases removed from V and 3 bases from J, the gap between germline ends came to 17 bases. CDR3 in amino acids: CASSYSALRADANEKLFF. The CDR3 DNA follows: TGTGCCAGCAGTTACTCCGCTCTTCGGGCGGACGCTAATGAAAAACTGTTTTTT.